This note documents a single T cell receptor beta chain sequence. The record originates from a study of blood T cell repertoires in COVID-19. About the research overall: PBMCs, B-cell-depleted T cells, or T cells were the source of the cDNA or gDNA that made up the material.

As originally analysed: Amplified reference gene primers provided the basis for estimating nucleated cell counts. Assay: immunoSEQ multiplex PCR; the TCRdb copy retains only in-frame clones and omits some. V and J calls and clone size are given by that table; D and trimming were obtained from the DNA. The sample holds tens of thousands of clones; around 93% are singletons and the top ten take 5.4%. V lost 4 bases and J 7 bases, leaving 14 bases between the germline ends. The CDR3 is 13 amino acids. The germline CDR1 and CDR2 sequences are SGDLS and YYNGEE. This TCR was recovered from a human donor in a cohort sampled during active COVID-19. Input material: peripheral blood. The V call is TRBV9, the J call TRBJ1-2; D remains ambiguous. Here the CDR3 DNA reads TGTGCCAGCAGCCCTTCCGACCGGGGTGGCTACACCTTC. Its translation is CASSPSDRGGYTF. The whole variable domain, remainder taken from reference TRBV9 and TRBJ1-2, is DSGVTQTPKHLITATGQRVTLRCSPRSGDLSVYWYQQSLDQGLQFLIQYYNGEERAKGNILERFSAQQFPDLHSELNLSSLELGDSALYFCASSPSDRGGYTFGSGTRLTVV.